The clone carrying this TCR beta chain was observed once. The table came from immunoSEQ multiplex PCR; TCRdb's copy has only in-frame clones and leaves some out. The data contain about 150,000 clones, 90% to 95% of them singletons. This sample stems from a study of control samples from healthy donors and cancer patients. Sequencing input: blood. The sequence came from a woman between 40 and 55 years old in good health.

The CDR3 DNA reads TGTGCCAGCAGCTCACGGGCCCTAAGTCCGGAGACCCAGTACTTC. It codes for CASSSRALSPETQYF. This rearrangement joins TRBV7-9 to TRBJ2-5; no reliable D call. V was pared by 4 bases and J by 5 bases, with 17 bases between. From germline, CDR1 is SEHNR and CDR2 FQNEAQ (reference sequence). The CDR3 runs 15 residues.